The 10 T cell receptor beta chains in this list originate from one sample, sequenced in a study of blood T cells in healthy people across ages. A second PCR of about 6 to 12 cycles used a sample-barcoded 5' primer and a J-beta primer mix. A single record per CDR3 protein comes from TCRdb applying MiXCR to the 5' RACE reads. The repertoire holds about 800,000 distinct CDR3 sequences, with roughly 25% as singletons. The same specimen was also included in a second study, on T cells of mothers and their children.

Sequenced: blood. The receptors were gathered from a boy aged 5-17 years in good health.

The rearrangement uses TRBV7-6 and TRBJ2-7, with D hard to call. Germline V gene lookup returns CDR1 SGHVS and CDR2 FNYEAQ. Trimming stripped 2 bases from V and 8 bases from J, with 10 bases between. The CDR3 sequence is 12 residues long. The CDR3 is CASSLIWEQQYF. CDR3 nucleotides: TGTGCCAGCAGCTTAATCTGGGAACAGCAGTACTTC.

This clonotype was seen only a few times. This chain connects TRBV3-1 to TRBJ2-3; 7 bases match TRBD1. Losses at the gene ends were 2 bases for V and 3 bases for J; bases not matched to a gene: 2. CDR1 is LGHDT and CDR2 is YNNKEL in the germline V gene (reference sequence). The CDR3 has 14 residues. This CDR3 is CASSQTGVTDTQYF. The CDR3 bases are TGTGCCAGCAGCCAAACAGGGGTAACAGATACGCAGTATTTT.

CDR3 region: CASSLASLESYEQYF. DNA for the CDR3: TGTGCCAGCAGCTTAGCCTCACTAGAAAGCTACGAGCAGTACTTC. The rearrangement uses TRBV7-9 and TRBJ2-7, with TRBD2 as a possible D gene (5 bases). This CDR3 is 15 amino acids long. V was shortened by 0 bases and J by 3 bases, with 12 bases between the two germline ends. The germline gives CDR1 SEHNR, CDR2 FQNEAQ (reference sequence).

This clonotype was seen more than once but under ten times. The chain links TRBV29-1 to TRBJ1-4; possible D gene TRBD1, 6 bases. Germline V gene data show CDR1 as SQVTM and CDR2 as ANQGSEA. The CDR3 consists of 14 residues. The V end was cut by 7 bases, the J end by 4 bases, with 16 bases between. CDR3 in amino acids: CSATIGGLNEKLFF. The CDR3 bases are TGCAGCGCTACCATCGGGGGGCTTAATGAAAAACTGTTTTTT.

This clonotype was seen ten or more times. The chain couples TRBV7-2 to TRBJ2-5; 8 bases match TRBD2. The CDR3 runs 15 residues. Germline assignment: CDR1 SGHTA and CDR2 FQGNSA. Losses at the gene ends were 6 bases for V and 7 bases for J; bases not matched to a gene: 13. CDR3: CASRSESGSPTTQYF. The CDR3 coding sequence is TGTGCCAGCAGATCGGAGAGCGGGAGTCCAACGACCCAGTACTTC.

V usage is TRBV4-3 and J usage is TRBJ2-1; D ambiguous. Near its end, the DNA agrees better with TRBJ2-7, so the J call may be wrong. Germline values: CDR1 LGHNA, CDR2 YSLEER. This CDR3 has 15 amino acids. This CDR3 is CASSQGVARSFEQYF. CDR3 sequence (DNA): TGCGCCAGCAGCCAAGGTGTCGCTAGAAGTTTCGAGCAGTACTTC.

A few counts support this clonotype. The chain recombines TRBV15 with TRBJ2-3; no clear D. Trimming left V 0 bases short and J 0 bases short, with 7 bases between. CDR3 length equals 15 residues. The germline V gene has CDR1 LNHNV and CDR2 YYDKDF (reference sequence). The CDR3 region has the DNA TGTGCCACCAGCAGAGATCCGGGCAGCACAGATACGCAGTATTTT. Amino acids: CATSRDPGSTDTQYF.

J is TRBJ2-2 and V is TRBV6-6, with 13 bases matching TRBD2. Trimming removed 4 bases from V and 6 bases from J; junction bases left unmatched: 2. CDR1 and CDR2 (germline): MNHNY, SVGAGI (reference sequence). The length of the CDR3 is 15 residues. CDR3 loop: CASSWTSGSSGELFF. CDR3 coding DNA: TGTGCCAGCAGTTGGACTAGCGGGAGCTCCGGGGAGCTGTTTTTT.

This rearrangement joins TRBV10-3 to TRBJ2-1; 8 bases match TRBD2. The CDR3 covers 16 residues. From germline, CDR1 is ENHRY and CDR2 SYGVKD. V was clipped by 2 bases and J by 2 bases; unmatched bases: 5. CDR3 bases: TGTGCCATCAGTGAGGCCGGGACTAGTACCTACAATGAGCAGTTCTTC. Translating it yields CAISEAGTSTYNEQFF.

The V and J genes are TRBV7-9 and TRBJ2-1; a possible D gene is TRBD2 (6 bases). The length of the CDR3 is 18 residues. Germline V gene data show CDR1 as SEHNR and CDR2 as FQNEAQ (reference sequence). The V and J ends lost 3 bases and 4 bases respectively, with 22 bases between them. The DNA of the CDR3 is TGTGCCAGCAGCTTTGAGGGCGGGGCCAGGGTCTTTTACAATGAGCAGTTCTTC. This encodes CASSFEGGARVFYNEQFF.